This is a list of T cell receptor beta chains from one sample in a study of blood T cell repertoires in COVID-19. The assay was immunoSEQ multiplex PCR, and TCRdb's table has in-frame clones only and misses some. The sample includes 150,000 or so clones, more than 80% seen only once; the top ten take 6.5% to 8.5%. Sample: peripheral blood. The receptor set was obtained from a human donor with acute or convalescent COVID-19. The donor label of this sample is uncertain. Each CDR3 is given with its conserved first and last residue.

j_call | v_call | cdr3_aa
TRBJ2-1 | TRBV5-4 | CASSLGRSADYNEQFF
TRBJ1-5 | TRBV5-6 | CASSPTGGKSNQPQHF
TRBJ2-1 | TRBV7-2 | CASKLQGSYNEQFF
TRBJ2-5 | TRBV9 | CASSVEGSQGETQYF
TRBJ1-4 | TRBV3-1/TRBV3-2 | CASSQWTGRDEKLFF
TRBJ1-1 | TRBV9 | CASSEQAQNTEAFF
TRBJ1-5 | TRBV20-1 | CSASDRFERPQHF
TRBJ1-5 | TRBV15 | CATSMDLASGLAQHF
TRBJ1-1 | TRBV2 | CASSEDRGVPNTEAFF
TRBJ1-2 | TRBV5-4 | CASSLEGSPYGYTF
TRBJ1-1 | TRBV7-2 | CASSLWTGTEAFF
TRBJ2-6 | TRBV11-2 | CASSSGQGGAGANVLTF
TRBJ1-1 | TRBV11-3 | CASSSRRNTEAFF
TRBJ2-3 | TRBV19 | CASTLGGLSTDTQYF
TRBJ2-1 | TRBV5-6 | CASSPLGVPHEQFF
TRBJ1-1 | TRBV12-3/TRBV12-4 | CASRLAGTEAFF
TRBJ2-3 | TRBV5-4 | CASSTLGTSGSPTDTQYF
TRBJ1-2 | TRBV4-1 | CASSQEGGALGYTF
TRBJ1-6 | TRBV2 | CASNGLGSSPLHF
TRBJ2-5 | TRBV18 | CASSPPGQGGETQYF
TRBJ2-3 | TRBV25-1 | CASMQRRGDTQYF
TRBJ2-7 | TRBV19 | CASSTPGQGASTRYF
TRBJ1-6 | TRBV5-6 | CASSLGQGSNSPLHF
TRBJ2-3 | TRBV10-1 | CASSESASAQYF
TRBJ2-3 | TRBV7-9 | CASSLARGGTDTQYF
TRBJ2-1 | TRBV19 | CASSPRGQGAILSYNEQFF
TRBJ2-1 | TRBV2 | CASIILRAHNEQFF